This entry is about one T cell receptor beta chain. The data stem from a study of blood T cell repertoires in COVID-19. Background on the study: Collection of acute and convalescent COVID-19 samples took place in the United States, Italy and Spain. In each case, the material was cDNA or gDNA derived from T cells, B-cell-depleted T cells, or PBMCs.

Per the study methods: Counts of nucleated cells, estimated from reference gene primer amplification, were obtained. Sequenced by immunoSEQ multiplex PCR; TCRdb stores in-frame clones only, minus some. V and J calls plus clone size are reproduced from that table; the DNA served to infer D and trimming. The sample lists 220,000 or so clones; approximately 78% were seen once. CDR1 is KGHDR, CDR2 SFDVKD, per germline. This CDR3 has 15 amino acids. V was cut by 2 bases and J by 3 bases, with 10 bases left in between. The sequencing input was peripheral blood. The clonotype was recovered from a woman at least 80 years old with COVID-19, enrolled during active disease. This rearrangement joins TRBV24-1 to TRBJ2-1; D might be TRBD2 (6 bases). The CDR3 region has the DNA TGTGCCACCAGTGATTATGGGCGGGACTACAATGAGCAGTTCTTC. Translation gives CATSDYGRDYNEQFF.